The 23 T cell receptor beta chains below all came from one sample that was sequenced in a study of post-analysis software for immune sequencing data. Included in the TCR beta cDNA libraries were unique molecular identifiers. TCRdb analysed the PCR reads with MiXCR anew, one entry per CDR3 protein. This sample carries roughly 400,000 distinct CDR3 sequences, 30% to 40% of them seen once, and the ten largest clones take 7.6%. Overall study findings and caveats: In patients, TRBV5-6, TRBV5-1 and TRBV20-1 belonged to roughly five TRBV segments found more frequently than in controls.

These receptors' targets are unknown. Sequenced input: blood. The receptors shown here come from a girl aged 2-15 years with multiple sclerosis.

The CDR3 DNA is TGCAGCGTCCCCGACAGGGCAGATACGCAGTATTTT. Protein: CSVPDRADTQYF. The chain combines TRBV29-1 with TRBJ2-3; 7 bases line up with TRBD1. The CDR3 consists of 12 residues. Germline V lookup: CDR1 SQVTM, CDR2 ANQGSEA. V was pared by 6 bases and J by 4 bases, with 4 bases of the junction left unmatched.

This rearrangement joins TRBV27 to TRBJ2-6; weak D call: TRBD1 (6 bases). This CDR3 contains 19 residues. With 3 bases removed from V and 0 bases from J, the gap between germline ends came to 18 bases. Germline lookup yields CDR1 MNHEY and CDR2 SMNVEV (reference sequence). The CDR3 DNA sequence: TGTGCCAGCAGTTTTCGCCCCGGACAGTCCAGCTCTGGGGCCAACGTCCTGACTTTC. It yields the protein CASSFRPGQSSSGANVLTF.

V is TRBV2 and J is TRBJ2-7; 7 nucleotides line up with TRBD1. Germline lookup yields CDR1 SNHLY and CDR2 FYNNEI. J was trimmed by 1 base and V by 5 bases; bases with no gene match: 8. This CDR3 region has 15 residues. The DNA of the CDR3 is TGTGCCAGCAGTCAGAGGCTGACAGGGTCCTACGAGCAGTACTTC. It specifies CASSQRLTGSYEQYF.

This chain connects TRBV20-1 to TRBJ2-1; 10 positions agree with TRBD1. The CDR3 has 14 amino acids. From germline, CDR1 is DFQATT and CDR2 SNEGSKA (reference sequence). V dropped 6 bases and J dropped 8; count of bases not matched to a gene: 10. CDR3 DNA sequence: TGCAGTGCCGACGGGGACAGGGGTGTGGATGAGCAGTTCTTC. Encoded protein: CSADGDRGVDEQFF.

CDR3: CASSQDWGSYGYTF. CDR3 sequence (DNA): TGCGCCAGCAGCCAAGACTGGGGGAGCTATGGCTACACCTTC. This sequence joins TRBV4-3 and TRBJ1-2; TRBD1 might be the D (5 bases). V lost 0 bases to trimming and J lost 4 bases, with 9 bases between them. The CDR3 has 14 residues. CDR1 is LGHNA and CDR2 is YSLEER in the germline V gene.

This clonotype was seen a few times. A much larger clone lies one base from this, so it may be a read error. This rearrangement joins TRBV18 to TRBJ2-3; 9 bases align to TRBD2. The germline CDR1 and CDR2 sequences are KGHSH and LQKENI. V lost 1 base, J lost 6 bases, and 5 bases stayed unmatched. The CDR3 has 15 amino acids. The CDR3 spells CASSPLVAGADTQYF. In DNA form, the CDR3 reads TGTGCCAGCTCACCACTGGTAGCGGGAGCGGATACGCAGTATTTT.

CDR3 DNA: TGCAGTGCTAGAGATGGCTACGGGACTATCACAGATACGCAGTATTTT. Amino acids: CSARDGYGTITDTQYF. The chain carries TRBV20-1 and TRBJ2-3; 7 bases match TRBD2. CDR3 length: 16 amino acids. Trimming cost V 0 bases and J 2 bases; bases outside gene matches: 8. CDR1 is DFQATT and CDR2 is SNEGSKA in the germline V gene (reference sequence).

About this clonotype itself: Possible read error: a much larger clone is one base away. The V call is TRBV6-5, the J call TRBJ2-4; TRBD2 agrees at 7 bases. The J call may be wrong; the DNA end is better matched by TRBJ2-7. Looked up from germline, CDR1 is MNHEY and CDR2 is SVGAGI. The CDR3 extends over 13 amino acids. The chain's CDR3 is CANSYRGDYEQYF. In nucleotides, the CDR3 is TGTGCCAACAGTTACCGGGGGGATTACGAGCAGTACTTC.

This rearrangement joins TRBV6-1 to TRBJ1-2; TRBD1 is a possible D gene (6 bases). Trimming shortened V by 5 bases and J by 4 bases, and 11 bases separated the two germline ends. The length of the CDR3 is 13 residues. CDR1 and CDR2 (germline): MNHNS, SASEGT. The CDR3 region is CASSSTGFYGYTF. The CDR3 nucleotides read TGTGCCAGCAGTTCCACAGGGTTCTATGGCTACACCTTC.

The gene calls are TRBV4-2 and TRBJ2-3, with D unclear. The CDR3 is 17 residues long. The V and J ends lost 4 bases and 4 bases respectively, with 21 bases between them. Germline CDR1 LGHNA, CDR2 YNFKEQ. Here the CDR3 reads CASSPLLKVGEADTQYF. DNA for the CDR3: TGTGCCAGCAGCCCTCTTTTAAAAGTAGGAGAAGCAGATACGCAGTATTTT.

This clonotype has only a few counts. V gene TRBV12-3 or TRBV12-4 combines with J gene TRBJ2-7; 7 nucleotides agree with TRBD2. Germline trimming cut 7 bases from V and 0 bases from J; bases unmatched to any gene: 9. The CDR3 length is 15 residues. The CDR3 bases are TGTGCCAGCATCCTTAGCGGGCCGAGCTCCTACGAGCAGTACTTC. Translation gives CASILSGPSSYEQYF.

The chain links TRBV6-5 to TRBJ2-5, with D possibly being TRBD2 (6 bases). Per the germline V gene, CDR1 is MNHEY and CDR2 is SVGAGI. This CDR3 is built from 13 residues. The germline V and J ends were trimmed by 0 bases and 7 bases, with 9 bases remaining between them. The CDR3 DNA follows: TGTGCCAGCAGTTACTCCCAGGGAGGGACCCAGTACTTC. Its translation: CASSYSQGGTQYF.

This clonotype was counted a few times. The rearrangement joins TRBV7-8 to TRBJ1-4; D is undetermined. CDR3 length: 13 amino acids. Germline V CDR1 and CDR2: SGHVS, FQNEAQ. V was trimmed by 2 bases and J by 8 bases, leaving 9 bases between them. The CDR3 sequence is CASSLRVYEKLFF. The CDR3 nucleotides read TGTGCCAGCAGCTTACGGGTTTACGAAAAACTGTTTTTT.

This clonotype has more than one count but fewer than ten. The genes are TRBV5-1 and TRBJ2-7; a possible D gene is TRBD1 (6 bases). The CDR3 length is 15 residues. V was cut by 4 bases and J by 2 bases, with 16 bases left in between. Germline assignment: CDR1 SGHRS and CDR2 YFSETQ. CDR3: CASSPYQGRTYEQYF. CDR3 nucleotides: TGCGCCAGCAGCCCCTATCAGGGGAGAACCTACGAGCAGTACTTC. The variable domain in full, with the rest retrieved from reference TRBV5-1 and TRBJ2-7, is KAGVTQTPRYLIKTRGQQVTLSCSPISGHRSVSWYQQTPGQGLQFLFEYFSETQRNKGNFPGRFSGRQFSNSRSEMNVSTLELGDSALYLCASSPYQGRTYEQYFGPGTRLTVT.

This clonotype was observed a few times. The chain employs TRBV12-3 or TRBV12-4 and TRBJ2-1, with 15 positions matching TRBD2. This CDR3 comprises 15 residues. V trimming: 6 bases; J trimming: 8 bases; junction bases outside the gene matches: 5. The CDR3 sequence: CASRGLAGGKDEQFF. The CDR3 region has the DNA TGTGCCAGCAGGGGACTAGCGGGAGGCAAAGATGAGCAGTTCTTC.

The V call is TRBV7-2, the J call TRBJ1-1; 8 bases align to TRBD1. This CDR3 comprises 14 residues. From germline, CDR1 is SGHTA and CDR2 FQGNSA. V shed 5 bases, J shed 3 bases, and the junction held 5 bases outside the gene matches. The CDR3 reads CASSQPTGDTEAFF. The CDR3 coding sequence is TGTGCCAGCAGCCAGCCGACAGGGGACACTGAAGCTTTCTTT.

This rearrangement joins TRBV6-5 to TRBJ2-1; D possibly corresponds to TRBD2 (6 bases). The CDR3 loop spans 15 amino acids. Trimming stripped 0 bases from V and 0 bases from J, with 6 bases between. The V gene's germline CDR1 is MNHEY and CDR2 SVGAGI. CDR3 region: CASSYSSGSYNEQFF. The CDR3 nucleotides read TGTGCCAGCAGTTACTCTAGCGGCTCCTACAATGAGCAGTTCTTC.

The genes are TRBV12-3 or TRBV12-4 and TRBJ1-6; no clear D gene. V lost 2 bases, J lost 8 bases, and 10 bases lay in between. This CDR3 is built from 14 residues. The CDR3: CASSLLGPDSPLHF. The CDR3 region has the DNA TGTGCCAGCAGTTTATTAGGGCCCGATTCACCCCTCCACTTT.

This clonotype was counted a few times. The chain joins TRBV29-1 to TRBJ2-7; 9 bases match TRBD2. V gave up 4 bases and J gave up 1 base; unmatched junction bases: 17. Germline V gene lookup returns CDR1 SQVTM and CDR2 ANQGSEA. The CDR3 runs 18 residues. The chain's CDR3 is CSVVRPAGGPLISYEQYF. The CDR3 DNA sequence: TGCAGCGTTGTACGACCAGCGGGAGGACCTTTAATATCCTACGAGCAGTACTTC.

The chain carries TRBV6-2 or TRBV6-3 and TRBJ2-7; 8 bases are a match to TRBD1. The length of the CDR3 is 15 residues. The V gene's germline CDR1 is MNHEY and CDR2 SVGEGT. Trimming cost V 4 bases and J 4 bases; bases outside gene matches: 9. The DNA for the CDR3 is TGTGCCAGCAGTTTTCTCGGGGACAGGAGATACGAGCAGTACTTC. This sequence encodes CASSFLGDRRYEQYF.

The J gene is TRBJ2-5, the V gene TRBV6-5; 7 nucleotides match TRBD2. The CDR3 is made up of 15 amino acids. The V and J ends lost 5 bases and 3 bases, in that order; junction bases with no gene match: 9. The germline V gene encodes CDR1 MNHEY and CDR2 SVGAGI. The CDR3 loop is CASSLRGDLEETQYF. The CDR3 region has the DNA TGTGCCAGCAGTCTACGGGGGGACTTAGAAGAGACCCAGTACTTC.

The chain carries TRBV5-1 and TRBJ2-6; 10 bases fit TRBD1. The CDR3 runs to 18 residues. Germline loops: CDR1 SGHRS, CDR2 YFSETQ. V lost 4 bases, J lost 0 bases, and 7 bases stayed unmatched. The CDR3 sequence is CASSPGQGEYSGANVLTF. CDR3 nucleotides: TGCGCCAGCAGCCCCGGACAGGGGGAATACTCTGGGGCCAACGTCCTGACTTTC.

CDR3 protein: CASSLGGMGYNEQFF. The CDR3 DNA reads as TGTGCCAGCAGCTTAGGCGGGATGGGCTACAATGAGCAGTTCTTC. The chain has TRBV7-8 and TRBJ2-1, with D perhaps TRBD2 (6 bases). Germline V lookup: CDR1 SGHVS, CDR2 FQNEAQ. Trimming left V 1 base short and J 3 bases short, with 10 bases between. There are 15 residues in the CDR3.